The T cell receptor beta chain under discussion was sequenced for a study of T-cell memory formation after mild COVID-19. Study-wide background: In these data, TCR clusters were largely donor specific. Overall study findings and caveats: The pre-infection memory compartment contained some responding clones, suggesting cross-reactive memory joined.

There are a few counts of this clonotype. The antigen is undetermined. Sample barcodes and UMIs were carried by the TCR alpha and TCR beta cDNA libraries that 5'RACE generated with constant-segment primers. TCRdb re-called the 5' RACE reads with MiXCR, one entry per CDR3 protein. The sample yields a few hundred thousand distinct CDR3 sequences, 20% to 25% seen once. Germline trimming cut 1 base from V and 3 bases from J; bases unmatched to any gene: 2. The CDR3 spans 15 residues. Germline V gene lookup returns CDR1 LGHNA and CDR2 YNFKEQ. Sequenced material: PBMCs or a T cell subset sorted from them (not recorded which). The sequence was obtained from a man between 18 and 29 years old who had mild COVID-19 (a few samples of this study predate the infection). Cell type and time point are not known. The chain recombines TRBV4-2 with TRBJ2-3; 9 bases align to TRBD1. CDR3 sequence (DNA): TGTGCCAGCAGCCAAGTAGGACAGGGGACAGATACGCAGTATTTT. Protein product: CASSQVGQGTDTQYF.